This entry describes one T cell receptor (beta chain). Antigen unknown. The source of the sample is a study of T cells in localized non-small cell lung cancer. Broader study findings: Of the tissues analyzed, uninvolved adjacent lung showed maximal T cell clonality, greater than tumor. Adjacent lung exhibited a median of about 56 among the 100 most abundant tumor clones.

The repertoire was sequenced with immunoSEQ multiplex PCR; TCRdb's copy has only in-frame clones and lacks some. The sample has 65,000 or so clones, roughly 79% seen once. In germline, CDR1 is SGHRS, CDR2 YFSETQ. V was clipped by 4 bases and J by 7 bases, with 14 bases between them. The CDR3 sequence is 14 residues long. The chain combines TRBV5-1 with TRBJ2-2, with D tentatively TRBD1 or TRBD2 (6 bases each). Here the sequenced sample was PBMCs, taken before any cancer treatment. This clonotype was sampled from a man aged 40 to 75 with stage II lung adenocarcinoma. The chain's CDR3 is CASSPGDTNGELFF. CDR3 DNA sequence: TGCGCCAGCAGCCCGGGGGACACGAACGGGGAGCTGTTTTTT.